The 15 T cell receptor beta chains presented below share a single source sample, sequenced in a study of CXCR3-negative and CXCR3-positive naive CD8 T cells. The libraries of TRB cDNA were constructed through 5' RACE using UMI labels. Following a re-call of the 5' RACE reads, TCRdb has one entry per CDR3 protein and lacks DNA. This sample's table has about 150,000 distinct CDR3 sequences. What these receptors recognize is not known. Points from the study as a whole: Naive CXCR3-positive cells had TRB CDR3s more hydrophobic than those of CXCR3-negative naive cells.

Sequencing input: naive CXCR3+ CD8+ T cells from blood. Subset noted: CD45RO-CCR7+CD27+CD95- naive CD8+ T cells expressing CXCR3 (TNR3+). The source of these receptors is a human donor in good health. Some clones in this sample may be carry-over from other donors' samples.

J is TRBJ2-7 and V is TRBV12-3 or TRBV12-4; TCRdb outputs TRBD1, but without DNA this stays unchecked. The CDR3 has 14 residues. CDR3 protein: CASNRQGGSYEQYF.

V and J are TRBV7-6 and TRBJ2-5. The CDR3 contains 15 residues. Per germline, CDR1 SGHVS and CDR2 FNYEAQ. The CDR3 here is CASSLAARTQETQYF. Looking up the rest from reference TRBV7-6 and TRBJ2-5 gives the full variable domain: GAGVSQSPRYKVTKRGQDVALRCDPISGHVSLYWYRQALGQGPEFLTYFNYEAQQDKSGLPNDRFSAERPEGSISTLTIQRTEQRDSAMYRCASSLAARTQETQYFGPGTRLLVL.

The chain joins TRBV5-1 to TRBJ2-3; the D call of TRBD2 rests on TCRdb alone, since no DNA is present to check it. CDR1 is SGHRS, CDR2 YFSETQ, per germline. CDR3 size: 15 residues. CDR3 sequence: CASSSGGTSTDTQYF.

The CDR3 is CASSLWGDSGNTIYF. The V gene is TRBV28, the J gene TRBJ1-3; the TCRdb call, TRBD1, lacks DNA for checking. Germline loops: CDR1 MDHEN, CDR2 SYDVKM. The CDR3 is made up of 15 amino acids.

The V and J genes are TRBV27 and TRBJ2-7. This CDR3 has 13 amino acids. Germline assignment: CDR1 MNHEY and CDR2 SMNVEV (reference sequence). This chain's CDR3 is CASSLGQDYEQYF.

V is TRBV3-1 and J is TRBJ2-1. The CDR3 is 14 amino acids. The germline CDR1 and CDR2 sequences are LGHDT and YNNKEL (reference sequence). This CDR3 reads CASSQVVRYHEQFF.

The chain combines TRBV6-1 with TRBJ1-1; the TRBD1 assignment by TCRdb is unverifiable without DNA. The CDR3 is 14 amino acids. The germline V gene has CDR1 MNHNS and CDR2 SASEGT. CDR3: CASGGDRGNTEAFF.

This chain uses TRBV27 with TRBJ2-7. From germline, CDR1 is MNHEY and CDR2 SMNVEV (reference sequence). This CDR3 is 13 amino acids long. The CDR3 sequence is CASSLCGTCEQYF.

The genes are TRBV11-3 and TRBJ2-3; TCRdb names TRBD2, which stays unverified in the absence of DNA. The CDR3 loop spans 17 amino acids. Germline assignment: CDR1 SGHNT and CDR2 YENEEA. CDR3 sequence reads: CASSLGTSGGLTDTQYF. The variable domain in full, with the rest retrieved from reference TRBV11-3 and TRBJ2-3, is EAGVVQSPRYKIIEKKQPVAFWCNPISGHNTLYWYLQNLGQGPELLIRYENEEAVDDSQLPKDRFSAERLKGVDSTLKIQPAELGDSAVYLCASSLGTSGGLTDTQYFGPGTRLTVL.

The chain employs TRBV7-6 and TRBJ2-7. The CDR3 has 14 residues. Germline CDR1 is SGHVS and CDR2 is FNYEAQ. CDR3 in amino acids: CASSSLPLAYEQYF.

This chain links TRBV3-1 with TRBJ1-5; TCRdb picks TRBD1, but there is no DNA to check that call. The CDR3 is 13 amino acids. The germline gives CDR1 LGHDT, CDR2 YNNKEL (reference sequence). The CDR3 reads CASSRGGDQPQHF.

This CDR3 is CASRDRGDNEQFF. The rearrangement joins TRBV6-6 to TRBJ2-1; the TCRdb D gene call, TRBD1, has no DNA to confirm it. This CDR3 spans 13 amino acids. Germline loops: CDR1 MNHNY, CDR2 SVGAGI (reference sequence).

The chain recombines TRBV20-1 with TRBJ2-5; without DNA, the TCRdb call of TRBD2 cannot be checked. Germline-derived CDR1 and CDR2 are DFQATT and SNEGSKA (reference sequence). The CDR3 contains 16 residues. The CDR3 loop is CSAPRNGGPTKETQYF.

The chain uses TRBV20-1 and TRBJ1-5; TCRdb outputs TRBD1, but without DNA this stays unchecked. This CDR3 comprises 16 residues. Germline-derived CDR1 and CDR2 are DFQATT and SNEGSKA (reference sequence). The CDR3 is CSGEDNRGQSNQPQHF.

This chain connects TRBV12-3 or TRBV12-4 to TRBJ2-3; TCRdb reports TRBD1, a call that lacks DNA to check it against. This CDR3 contains 17 residues. The CDR3 spells CASSLFSTGGYRDTQYF.